This T cell receptor (beta chain) originates from a study of T cell responses to AZD1222 COVID-19 vaccine. Study outcomes and limitations: Once two AZD1222 doses were given, Spike-specific TCR breadth and depth went up. Clonal diversity was possibly underestimated, and white British individuals and females predominated among donors. Spike-wide coverage was observed for vaccine-associated CD4 TCRs, with dominant responses at 160-218 and 743-854.

Some clones are missing from TCRdb's copy, which holds only in-frame ones; the method was immunoSEQ multiplex PCR. Among more than 250,000 clones listed, more than 85% were seen once. This clone appeared a single time. Its target is unknown. The CDR3 is 15 amino acids. V shed 3 bases, J shed 8 bases, and the junction held 4 bases outside the gene matches. Germline CDR1 LGHNA, CDR2 YNFKEQ. The sample here was peripheral blood, taken on day 0 of AZD1222 vaccination. The clonotype was recovered from an adult in good health. The chain uses TRBV4-2 and TRBJ2-2; 12 nucleotides line up with TRBD2. For the CDR3, the DNA is TGTGCCAGCAGCCATCCCGGGACTAGCGGGGGGGAGCTGTTTTTT. This translates into CASSHPGTSGGELFF.